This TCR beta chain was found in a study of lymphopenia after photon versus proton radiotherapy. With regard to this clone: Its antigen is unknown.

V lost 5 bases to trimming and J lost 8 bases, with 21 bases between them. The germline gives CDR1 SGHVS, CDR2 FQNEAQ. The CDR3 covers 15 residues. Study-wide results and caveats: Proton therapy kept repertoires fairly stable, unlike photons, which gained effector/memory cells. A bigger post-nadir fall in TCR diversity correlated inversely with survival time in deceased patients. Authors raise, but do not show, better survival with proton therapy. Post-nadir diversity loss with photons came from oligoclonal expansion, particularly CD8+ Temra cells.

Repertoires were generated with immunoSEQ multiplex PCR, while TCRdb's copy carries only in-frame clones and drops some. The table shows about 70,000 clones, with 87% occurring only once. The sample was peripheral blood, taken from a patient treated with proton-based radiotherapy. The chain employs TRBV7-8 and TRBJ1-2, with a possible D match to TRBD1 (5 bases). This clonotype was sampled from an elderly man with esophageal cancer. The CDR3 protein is CASSRRGGGADGYTF. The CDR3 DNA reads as TGTGCCAGCAGCCGCCGTGGGGGAGGAGCGGACGGCTACACCTTC.